This T cell receptor beta chain came from a study of cytomegalovirus exposure and HLA in healthy donors (dated by TCRdb to 2016 to 2017). Turning to the overall study: According to an earlier analysis of 550 to 750 of the donors, 150 million to 200 million T cells yielded roughly 100 million unique TCR beta sequences and less than 300 Gb of sequence data. An early release covering roughly 580 HLA-typed donors comprised about 300 gigabases of sequencing data and tens of millions of unique TCR sequences. Among the roughly 400 genotyped donors, approximately 77% belonged to the genetic ancestry cluster associated with self-reported Caucasian donors. The aim of the study was to test whether cataloging public T cell receptors could identify signatures of past pathogen exposure. Using immunosequencing, the study profiled T cell repertoires from 666 subjects and related those repertoires to cytomegalovirus serostatus. Besides the first cohort of approximately 670 subjects, a separate validation cohort made up of 120 or so different subjects was used. High-throughput TCR immunosequencing, statistical association of individual TCRs with disease status, and machine learning were combined to predict cytomegalovirus infection status. A later analysis re-analyzed previously published TCR beta repertoires from several hundred donors and added high-resolution HLA genotyping to study TCR occurrence patterns. In the later analysis, no new phenotypic data were used to find candidate immune exposures; instead, reliance was placed on TCR beta sequences and their occurrence across donors. An earlier analysis of 500 to 750 of the donors applied high-throughput TCR beta sequencing to assess whether each TCR beta V gene segment acted as functional or pseudogenic. Alongside the repertoire data, information on donor age, sex, ethnicity and CMV serostatus was compiled. In a later genetic analysis, genome-wide SNP genotypes for about 55% of the 666 donors were used, and that subset was treated as a discovery cohort. Every discovery cohort repertoire had been produced on one sequencing platform. HLA typing covered class I and class II loci at four-digit resolution. The number of typed donors differed by locus: 629-630 for A, B, C, DRB1 and DQB1; approximately 520 for DQA1; around 580 for DPA1; and around 490 for DPB1. Because of strong linkage in the cohort, five DR-DQ haplotypes were treated as single units for association and clustering. Across some 400 genotyped donors of the cohort, an average of about 240,000 unique TCR beta nucleotide sequences per donor were sequenced, and 15% to 20% of those sequences were non-productive.

The paper as a whole reports these results and caveats: Because counts were too low, about 18 rarely observed V segments, including chromosome 9 orphons, were left out of the earlier analysis of 587 of the donors. In the study, approximately 160 TCR beta chains were listed as associated with cytomegalovirus. Sequencing depth was assumed to be roughly uniform across donors in the presence/absence analyses, though that assumption may not hold. Compared with the approximately 720-donor mean, donors in an Asian-associated ancestry cluster had fewer N-insertions in productive TCRs, according to a later genetic analysis. A later analysis reported that several top co-occurrence clusters appeared linked to parvovirus B19, influenza, CMV and Epstein-Barr virus. In an earlier analysis of 587 of the donors, most TCR beta V segments appeared in productive rearrangements about 90% or about 30% of the time, broadly matching IMGT annotations. Most CMV-associated TCR beta chains appeared to be HLA-restricted in a later analysis, and the HLA associations seemed to be driven largely by CMV exposure. The only immune exposure information available for the cohort was CMV serostatus. A later analysis associated 16,951 TCR beta sequences with specific HLA alleles at a false discovery rate of 0.05. In both the original and validation cohorts, the classifier was reported to diagnose cytomegalovirus status with high specificity and sensitivity. A cluster of highly shared sequence variants was judged likely to be a technical artifact of the sequencing pipeline. An association between a missense DCLRE1C variant and V-gene and J-gene trimming of TCR beta chains was found in a later genetic analysis and replicated in an independent cohort. Across donors, most TCR sequences were observed very rarely, whereas some public TCRs were present in many individuals. In a later analysis, HLA-associated TCR beta chains were found to be more clonally expanded and to have lower generation probabilities than equally common non-associated chains. A further reported finding was that TCR beta sequences accurately predicted the HLA-A and HLA-B alleles for most subjects in the first cohort. When HLA alleles, especially DR and DQ, strongly co-occurred, attributing TCR associations to individual alleles was difficult. The authors suggested that the approach could potentially be generalized to other disease states and immunological phenotypes. Because some donors lacked HLA typing at each locus, the association tests relied only on the typed subset. Correlated functional status among segregating V segments might reflect linkage disequilibrium, but an unknown experimental factor could not be ruled out. The cohort was sequenced for TCR beta chains only, and without alpha or paired-chain data the features that could be detected were limited. In a later analysis, TCR association rates were found to vary across HLA loci, with the most associated TCRs seen for DRB1 alleles and the fewest for HLA-C alleles. In vitro tests confirmed that a few of the cytomegalovirus-associated TCR beta chains recognize cytomegalovirus antigens.

As regards this clone: Its antigen has not been determined. No much larger clonotype is one base removed from it; base qualities were not supplied.

In total, roughly 710 healthy bone marrow donors made up the cohort. Cohort members were all nominally healthy when sampled, although unrecorded immune exposures were likely present. The donor was CMV seronegative and was included in the group of 352 seronegative cohort members. A peripheral blood sample was provided by each donor, and peripheral blood mononuclear cells were used for TCR beta sequencing. Genomic DNA was extracted from the blood cell samples with the Qiagen DNeasy Blood Extraction Kit. Library preparation was by the immunoSEQ multiplex PCR assay. For the multiplex PCR, a mixture combining 60 forward primers for TCR Vbeta segments and 13 reverse primers for TCR Jbeta segments was used. Amplification of the CDR3 region of rearranged TCR beta genes was performed with a multiplex PCR assay on genomic DNA. The amplified TCR beta libraries were sequenced on the Illumina HiSeq System as 87-base-pair reads. In the authors' own workflow: Across the 500 to 700 repertoires, a later analysis counted 78 million or so unique TCR beta chains, 8.5 million to 12 million of which were shared by at least two donors. A nearest-neighbor algorithm error-corrected the raw reads and collapsed the reads into unique sequences, merging closely related sequences to remove PCR and sequencing errors. V, D and J gene segments were assigned by aligning CDR3 sequences to IMGT reference sequences. Each retained sequence needed at least a six-nucleotide match to both a V gene segment and a J gene segment. A rearrangement was called productive if the CDR3 had no stop codons and remained in frame with V and J, and every other rearrangement was called non-productive. Following IMGT convention, CDR3 was defined as the stretch from the second conserved V-encoded cysteine up to the conserved J-encoded phenylalanine. The earlier analysis of about 610 of the donors excluded any sequence lacking an unambiguous match to a single V gene segment. In an earlier analysis of approximately 590 of the donors, a V segment was called functional when productive rearrangements were above 56.7%, and segregating when the standard deviation between donors exceeded 5%. A statistical classification framework was developed to diagnose cytomegalovirus status using the catalog of TCR beta chain sequences. A later analysis assigned V and J genes by comparing TCR nucleotide sequences with IMGT/GENE-DB human TR gene sequences. A later analysis assigned CDR3 sequences and most-parsimonious VDJ recombination scenarios with the TCRdist pipeline. In a later analysis, every TCR beta chain was defined by the combination of its CDR3 amino acid sequence and its V-gene family, and reads without a unique V-gene family were dropped. In a later analysis, nearly 600 highly shared, low-generation-probability nucleotide sequences were removed to address suspected cross-contamination and a sequencing artifact. In a later analysis, a clonal expansion index for each public chain was calculated from normalized within-repertoire ranks of inferred template counts. Generation probabilities in a later analysis came from a VDJ recombination model fitted to out-of-frame rearrangements, and those results were checked against IGoR. Hypergeometric tests were used in a later analysis to score TCR-TCR, TCR-HLA and TCR-CMV co-occurrence, with a repertoire-size bias correction applied to the TCR pairs. In a later analysis, false discovery rates were estimated by permuting HLA or CMV assignments 20 times. In a later analysis, co-occurring TCRs were grouped using DBSCAN, and TCRdist sequence similarity was added for clustering within HLA-allele-positive subsets. Repertoires with fewer than 30,000 or more than 120,000 public chains were left out of co-occurrence clustering, as were about five repertoires with anomalous nucleotide sharing. Entries here come from immuneACCESS through TCRdb and include only in-frame sequences with V and J called. Some clones fail to appear in such tables; in the studies checked, an unresolved V gene covers under half of the shortfall, and the cause of the remainder is unknown. Clone size and the V and J calls come from that table; the DNA yielded D and trimming. The sample records about 140,000 clones, 72% of which are singletons. The ten biggest clones cover approximately 2% of the sample.

This sequence originates from a man aged 35 to 55 in good health and CMV-seronegative. The sequenced sample consisted of PBMCs.

At the DNA level, the sequence is TGCGCCAGCAGGAGTACCACAGGGGGGGCAGGAAAACTGTTTTTT. It specifies CASRSTTGGAGKLFF. The chain links TRBV5-1 with TRBJ1-4, and 8 bases in between align with TRBD1. The CDR3 runs 15 residues from the cysteine to the phenylalanine. The only DNA kept is the CDR3, 45 bases in frame from the first base. Unmatched junction bases come to 13, with V trimmed by 5 bases and J by 10 bases. CDR1 is given as SGHRS and CDR2 as YFSETQ, both from the germline V gene.